These T cell receptor beta chains were read from a single sample in a study of blood T cell repertoires in COVID-19. Method: immunoSEQ multiplex PCR; TCRdb's copy keeps in-frame clones and lacks some. The sample records under 300,000 clones, roughly 80% being singletons. The specimen sequenced was peripheral blood. The receptors were gathered from a human donor with COVID-19, enrolled during active disease. The donor label of this sample is uncertain. The CDR3 runs from the conserved cysteine through the conserved F or W. Where a row states a size, it is once, few, many or the class of an expanded clone; other rows omit it.

j_gene: TRBJ2-2
abundance: -
v_gene: TRBV20-1
CDR3aa: CSASKGLLAGTGELFF

j_gene: TRBJ1-1
abundance: -
v_gene: TRBV21-1
CDR3aa: CASSKAQGNTEAFF

j_gene: TRBJ2-1
abundance: -
v_gene: TRBV7-2
CDR3aa: CASSLGLAGERQFF

j_gene: TRBJ1-1
abundance: -
v_gene: TRBV16
CDR3aa: CASSPYQGNTEAFF

j_gene: TRBJ2-7
abundance: -
v_gene: TRBV5-1
CDR3aa: CASSSGGGRDEQYF

j_gene: TRBJ2-5
abundance: -
v_gene: TRBV3-1/TRBV3-2
CDR3aa: CASSQVLAGGHPQETQYF

j_gene: TRBJ2-5
abundance: -
v_gene: TRBV9
CDR3aa: CASSVVDGARGQYF

j_gene: TRBJ2-5
abundance: once
v_gene: TRBV10-3
CDR3aa: CASWAGAGQETQYF

j_gene: TRBJ1-1
abundance: -
v_gene: TRBV12-3/TRBV12-4
CDR3aa: CASTRDRETEAFF

j_gene: TRBJ2-3
abundance: once
v_gene: TRBV4-1
CDR3aa: CASSQRGLAGGDTDTQYF

j_gene: TRBJ2-7
abundance: once
v_gene: TRBV30
CDR3aa: CAFGGGLAPYEQYF

j_gene: TRBJ2-1
abundance: -
v_gene: TRBV28
CDR3aa: CASSFGSGNYNEQFF

j_gene: TRBJ1-2
abundance: -
v_gene: TRBV18
CDR3aa: CASSPLQTDSFYGYTF

j_gene: TRBJ1-5
abundance: -
v_gene: TRBV9
CDR3aa: CASSPTGQGASQPQHF

j_gene: TRBJ2-7
abundance: -
v_gene: TRBV5-4
CDR3aa: CASRPPGLAGAEQYF

j_gene: TRBJ1-5
abundance: -
v_gene: TRBV28
CDR3aa: CASSPQTGGEQPQHF

j_gene: TRBJ1-2
abundance: -
v_gene: TRBV30
CDR3aa: CAWSAGGNGYTF

j_gene: TRBJ1-2
abundance: -
v_gene: TRBV7-2
CDR3aa: CASSSPPPGQDYGYTF

j_gene: TRBJ2-3
abundance: few
v_gene: TRBV30
CDR3aa: CARGLAGLDTQYF

j_gene: TRBJ1-1
abundance: -
v_gene: TRBV30
CDR3aa: CAWSWTGGNTEAFF

j_gene: TRBJ1-1
abundance: -
v_gene: TRBV11-2
CDR3aa: CASSLVADTEAFF

j_gene: TRBJ2-7
abundance: -
v_gene: TRBV19
CDR3aa: CASTPQGTGRYEQYF